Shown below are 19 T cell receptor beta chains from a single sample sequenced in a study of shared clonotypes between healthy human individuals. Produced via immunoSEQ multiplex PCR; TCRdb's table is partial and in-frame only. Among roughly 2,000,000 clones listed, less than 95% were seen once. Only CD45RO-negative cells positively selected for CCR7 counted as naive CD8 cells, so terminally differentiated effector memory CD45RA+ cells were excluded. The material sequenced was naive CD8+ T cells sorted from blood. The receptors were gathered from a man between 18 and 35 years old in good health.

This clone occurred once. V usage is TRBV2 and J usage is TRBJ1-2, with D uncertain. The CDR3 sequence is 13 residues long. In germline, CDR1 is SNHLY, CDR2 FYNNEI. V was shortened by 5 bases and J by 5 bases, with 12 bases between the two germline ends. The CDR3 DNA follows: TGTGCCAGCAGTCAAGAAATGGGTTATGGCTACACCTTC. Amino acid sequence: CASSQEMGYGYTF.

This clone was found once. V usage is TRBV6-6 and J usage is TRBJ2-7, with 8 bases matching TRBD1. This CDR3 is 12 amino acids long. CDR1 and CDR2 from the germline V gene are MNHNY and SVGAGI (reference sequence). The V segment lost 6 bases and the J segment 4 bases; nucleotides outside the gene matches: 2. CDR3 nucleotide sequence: TGTGCCAGCAGGCAGGGGGCATACGAGCAGTACTTC. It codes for CASRQGAYEQYF.

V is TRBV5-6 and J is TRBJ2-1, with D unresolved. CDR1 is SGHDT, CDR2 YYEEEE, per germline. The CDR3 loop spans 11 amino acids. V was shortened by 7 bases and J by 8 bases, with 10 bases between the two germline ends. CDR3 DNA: TGTGCCAGCGGGTTCCCCCATGAGCAGTTCTTC. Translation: CASGFPHEQFF.

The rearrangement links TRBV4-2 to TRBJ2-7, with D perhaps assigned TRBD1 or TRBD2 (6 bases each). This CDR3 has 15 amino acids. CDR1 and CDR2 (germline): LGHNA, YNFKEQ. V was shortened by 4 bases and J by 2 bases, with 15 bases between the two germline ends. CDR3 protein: CASSPLLRGAYEQYF. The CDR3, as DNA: TGTGCCAGCAGCCCCCTCCTTAGGGGGGCCTACGAGCAGTACTTC.

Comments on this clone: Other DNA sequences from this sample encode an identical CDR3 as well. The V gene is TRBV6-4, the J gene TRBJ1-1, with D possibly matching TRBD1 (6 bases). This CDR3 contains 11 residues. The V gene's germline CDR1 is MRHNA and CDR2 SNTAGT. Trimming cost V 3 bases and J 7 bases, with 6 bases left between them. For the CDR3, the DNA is TGTGCCAGCAGTGAAGGGGGTGAAGCTTTCTTT. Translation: CASSEGGEAFF.

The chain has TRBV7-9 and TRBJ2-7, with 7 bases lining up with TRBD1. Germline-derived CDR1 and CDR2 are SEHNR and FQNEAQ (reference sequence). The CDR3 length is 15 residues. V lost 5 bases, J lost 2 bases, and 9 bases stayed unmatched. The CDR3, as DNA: TGTGCCAGCAGCACCAGACCCGGGACAGCCTACGAGCAGTACTTC. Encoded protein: CASSTRPGTAYEQYF.

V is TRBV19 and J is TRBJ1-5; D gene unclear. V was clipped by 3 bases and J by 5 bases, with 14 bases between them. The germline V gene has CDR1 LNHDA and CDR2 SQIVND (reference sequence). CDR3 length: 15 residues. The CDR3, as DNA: TGTGCCAGTAGTATTACCGACCTAAGTCATCAGCCCCAGCATTTT. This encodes CASSITDLSHQPQHF.

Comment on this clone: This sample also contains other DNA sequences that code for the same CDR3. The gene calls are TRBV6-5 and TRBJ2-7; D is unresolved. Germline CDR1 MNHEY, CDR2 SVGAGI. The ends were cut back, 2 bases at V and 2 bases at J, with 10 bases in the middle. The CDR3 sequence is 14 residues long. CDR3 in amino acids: CASSYSWAPYEQYF. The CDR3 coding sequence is TGTGCCAGCAGTTACAGTTGGGCTCCCTACGAGCAGTACTTC.

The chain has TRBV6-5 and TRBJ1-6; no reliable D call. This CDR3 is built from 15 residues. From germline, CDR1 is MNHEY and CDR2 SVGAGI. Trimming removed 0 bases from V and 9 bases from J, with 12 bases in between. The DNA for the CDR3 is TGTGCCAGCAGTTACTCAGGACGAGCGGGTTCACCCCTCCACTTT. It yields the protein CASSYSGRAGSPLHF.

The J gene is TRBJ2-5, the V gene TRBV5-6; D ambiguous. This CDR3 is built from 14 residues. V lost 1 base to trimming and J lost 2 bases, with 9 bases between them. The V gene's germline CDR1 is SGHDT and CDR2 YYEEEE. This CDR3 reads CASSLSVVQETQYF. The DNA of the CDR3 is TGTGCCAGCAGCTTGTCGGTCGTTCAAGAGACCCAGTACTTC.

The CDR3 loop is CASGLPWGDTGELFF. The DNA of the CDR3 is TGTGCCAGCGGATTGCCCTGGGGGGACACCGGGGAGCTGTTTTTT. This sequence joins TRBV27 and TRBJ2-2; D is perhaps TRBD2 (6 bases). CDR3 length: 15 residues. The ends were cut back, 8 bases at V and 3 bases at J, with 16 bases in the middle. CDR1 is MNHEY, CDR2 SMNVEV, per germline (reference sequence).

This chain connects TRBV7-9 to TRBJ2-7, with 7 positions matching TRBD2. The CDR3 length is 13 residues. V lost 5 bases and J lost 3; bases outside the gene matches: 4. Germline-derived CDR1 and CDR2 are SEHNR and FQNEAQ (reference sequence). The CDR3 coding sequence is TGTGCCAGCAGCATCGGGACTATCTACGAGCAGTACTTC. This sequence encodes CASSIGTIYEQYF.

CDR3 nucleotide sequence: TGTGCCATCAGTGACGCAGCACGGGGGATTGAAGCTTTCTTT. Translation gives CAISDAARGIEAFF. The rearrangement joins TRBV10-3 to TRBJ1-1, with D possibly being TRBD1 (5 bases). This CDR3 spans 14 amino acids. Germline loops: CDR1 ENHRY, CDR2 SYGVKD. V was shortened by 3 bases and J by 7 bases, with 15 bases between the two germline ends.

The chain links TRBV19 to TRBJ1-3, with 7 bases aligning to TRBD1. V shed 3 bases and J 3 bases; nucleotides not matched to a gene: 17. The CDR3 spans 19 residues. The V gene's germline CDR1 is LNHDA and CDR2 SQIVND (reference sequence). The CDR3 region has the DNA TGTGCCAGTAGTATGCGGGACAGACGCGCCGGGGTAATTGGAAACACCATATATTTT. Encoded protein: CASSMRDRRAGVIGNTIYF.

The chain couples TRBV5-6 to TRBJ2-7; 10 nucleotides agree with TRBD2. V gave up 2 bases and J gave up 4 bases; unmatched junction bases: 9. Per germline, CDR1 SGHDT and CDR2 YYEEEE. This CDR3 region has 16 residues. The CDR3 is CASSFLGAGGPYEQYF. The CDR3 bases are TGTGCCAGCAGCTTTCTAGGAGCGGGAGGGCCGTACGAGCAGTACTTC.

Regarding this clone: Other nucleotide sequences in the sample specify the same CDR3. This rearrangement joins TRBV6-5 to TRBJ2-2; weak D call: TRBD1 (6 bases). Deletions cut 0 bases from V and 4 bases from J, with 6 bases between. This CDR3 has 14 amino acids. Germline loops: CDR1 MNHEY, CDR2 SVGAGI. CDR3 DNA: TGTGCCAGCAGTTACTCGACAGGCACCGGGGAGCTGTTTTTT. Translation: CASSYSTGTGELFF.

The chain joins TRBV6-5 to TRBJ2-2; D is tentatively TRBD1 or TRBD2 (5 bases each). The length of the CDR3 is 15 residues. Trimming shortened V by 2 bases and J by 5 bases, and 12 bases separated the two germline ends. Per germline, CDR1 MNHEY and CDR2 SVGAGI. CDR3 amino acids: CASSYRLEGTGELFF. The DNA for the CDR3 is TGTGCCAGCAGTTACAGGCTAGAGGGGACCGGGGAGCTGTTTTTT.

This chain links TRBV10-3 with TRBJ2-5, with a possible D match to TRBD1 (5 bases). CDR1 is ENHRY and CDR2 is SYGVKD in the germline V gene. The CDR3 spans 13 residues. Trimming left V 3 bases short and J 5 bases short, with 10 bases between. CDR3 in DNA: TGTGCCATCAGTGATACTTCAGGGGAGACCCAGTACTTC. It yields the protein CAISDTSGETQYF.

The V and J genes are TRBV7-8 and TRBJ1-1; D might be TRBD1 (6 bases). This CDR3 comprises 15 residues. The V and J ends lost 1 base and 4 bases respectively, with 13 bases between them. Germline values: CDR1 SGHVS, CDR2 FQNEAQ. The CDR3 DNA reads TGTGCCAGCAGCTTAGAATGGGGGGCAGGCACTGAAGCTTTCTTT. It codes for CASSLEWGAGTEAFF.